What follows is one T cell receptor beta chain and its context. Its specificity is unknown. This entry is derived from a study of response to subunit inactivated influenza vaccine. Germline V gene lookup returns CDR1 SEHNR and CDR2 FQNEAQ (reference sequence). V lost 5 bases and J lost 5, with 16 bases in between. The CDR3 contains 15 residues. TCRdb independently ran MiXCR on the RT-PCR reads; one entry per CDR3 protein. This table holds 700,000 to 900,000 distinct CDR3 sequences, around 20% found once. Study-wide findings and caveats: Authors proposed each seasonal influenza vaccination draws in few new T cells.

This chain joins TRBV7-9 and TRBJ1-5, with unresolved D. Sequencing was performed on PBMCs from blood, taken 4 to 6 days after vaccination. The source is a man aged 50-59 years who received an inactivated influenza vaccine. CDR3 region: CASSAISGPHQPQHF. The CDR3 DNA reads TGTGCCAGCAGCGCAATATCCGGGCCGCATCAGCCCCAGCATTTT.